The sample holds a few counts of the clone carrying this TCR beta chain. Its antigen is not known. These data belong to a study of cytomegalovirus exposure and HLA in healthy donors. Points from the study as a whole: Later findings reportedly placed an Asian-associated ancestry cluster below the 666-donor mean for N-insertions. TCR beta V- and J-gene trimming was later associated with a missense DCLRE1C variant. Segments of the TCR beta V type were, in most cases, productive about 90% or about 30% of the time in an earlier analysis.

60 Vbeta and 13 Jbeta primers were used in PCR. Profiled with immunoSEQ multiplex PCR; TCRdb holds only in-frame clones, not every one. The sample consists of nearly 110,000 clones, more than 65% of them appearing once. Germline CDR1 and CDR2: SGHDN and FVKESK. Trimming removed 5 bases from V and 0 bases from J, with 16 bases in between. The CDR3 length is 16 residues. The sequencing sample was made of PBMCs. The chain has TRBV14 and TRBJ1-1, with D tentatively TRBD1 (5 bases). The source of this sequence is a male donor in good health and CMV-seronegative. The CDR3 here is CASSSYTGHMNTEAFF. The CDR3 region has the DNA TGTGCCAGCAGCTCCTACACTGGACACATGAACACTGAAGCTTTCTTT.